The 14 T cell receptor beta chains reported below all come from one sample, sequenced in a study of T cell repertoires in cytomegalovirus infection. Their antigen targets remain unknown. TCRdb processed the reads anew with MiXCR; each CDR3 protein has one entry. This table has approximately 340,000 distinct CDR3 sequences, about 29% appearing once. Source: cultured PBMCs, taken from culture after CMV antigen stimulation. These TCRs come from a human donor in good health (CMV status not recorded). Some clones in this sample may be carry-over from other donors' samples.

This clonotype was seen a few times. The chain joins TRBV7-8 to TRBJ1-2; no firm D call. V was pared by 5 bases and J by 4 bases, with 23 bases between. This CDR3 is 17 amino acids long. The germline CDR1 and CDR2 sequences are SGHVS and FQNEAQ. CDR3 DNA: TGTGCCAGCAGCCCCACGGTGCCAGCCCTAACAAGCTATGGCTACACCTTC. It specifies CASSPTVPALTSYGYTF.

This chain joins TRBV7-8 and TRBJ1-5; D uncertain. V shed 5 bases and J shed 5 bases, with 16 bases lying between them. This CDR3 region has 15 residues. Germline V gene data show CDR1 as SGHVS and CDR2 as FQNEAQ. In DNA form, the CDR3 reads TGTGCCAGCAGCCCTAGTGTCGGGGAATATCAGCCCCAGCATTTT. Residues: CASSPSVGEYQPQHF.

In DNA, the CDR3 is TGTGCCAGCAGCCAAATCGACAGGGCTAACTATGGCTACACCTTC. Its protein is CASSQIDRANYGYTF. The rearrangement uses TRBV3-1 and TRBJ1-2; 7 bases map to TRBD1. Per germline, CDR1 LGHDT and CDR2 YNNKEL (reference sequence). This CDR3 has 15 amino acids. V lost 2 bases to trimming and J lost 0 bases; unmatched junction nucleotides: 3.

There are a few counts of this clonotype. The chain joins TRBV12-3 or TRBV12-4 to TRBJ2-1; TRBD2 aligns across 7 bases. The CDR3 has 15 amino acids. The V and J ends lost 5 bases and 2 bases, in that order; junction bases with no gene match: 6. The CDR3 nucleotides read TGTGCCAGCAGTGGACTAGTGGAGGCCTACAATGAGCAGTTCTTC. Its protein is CASSGLVEAYNEQFF.

The chain combines TRBV10-3 with TRBJ1-2, with no clear D. Germline V gives CDR1 ENHRY, CDR2 SYGVKD. The ends were cut back, 4 bases at V and 3 bases at J, with 24 bases in the middle. The CDR3 spans 18 residues. CDR3 nucleotides: TGTGCCATCAGTGTCTTCCGTTCGGTGGGGTCGGTAGACTATGGCTACACCTTC. This encodes CAISVFRSVGSVDYGYTF.

V and J are TRBV7-8 and TRBJ2-1; 7 bases match TRBD2. Per the germline V gene, CDR1 is SGHVS and CDR2 is FQNEAQ. The CDR3 runs 17 residues. The trim removed 5 bases at V and 7 bases at J, leaving 17 bases unmatched. Here the CDR3 reads CASSRPPGEGGKNEQFF. In nucleotides, the CDR3 is TGTGCCAGCAGCCGACCTCCGGGGGAGGGCGGTAAAAATGAGCAGTTCTTC.

V gene TRBV2 combines with J gene TRBJ2-1; 8 bases agree with TRBD1. This CDR3 spans 17 amino acids. Germline CDR1 SNHLY, CDR2 FYNNEI. Unmatched junction bases numbered 4, after V lost 0 bases and J lost 0 bases. CDR3 loop: CASSEARGTGSYNEQFF. Written as DNA, the CDR3 is TGTGCCAGCAGTGAAGCGCGAGGGACAGGCTCCTACAATGAGCAGTTCTTC.

This clonotype was recorded a few times. This chain connects TRBV7-2 to TRBJ2-5; D call uncertain. Per the germline V gene, CDR1 is SGHTA and CDR2 is FQGNSA. Trimming took off 1 base at V and 5 bases at J, with 17 bases between the two ends. This CDR3 contains 16 residues. The CDR3 loop reads CASSLGDFVLGETQYF. The CDR3 coding sequence is TGTGCCAGCAGCTTAGGAGATTTTGTCCTTGGGGAGACCCAGTACTTC.

Only a few counts were recorded for this clonotype. The genes are TRBV19 and TRBJ2-1, with D uncertain. The CDR3 is made up of 15 amino acids. Germline V gene lookup returns CDR1 LNHDA and CDR2 SQIVND (reference sequence). Trimming took 4 bases from V and 4 from J, leaving 14 bases between them. The CDR3 region has the DNA TGTGCCAGTAGTAACAGTATAAGTGTATACAATGAGCAGTTCTTC. This codes for CASSNSISVYNEQFF.

In its sample, this clonotype was seen many times. The chain employs TRBV7-2 and TRBJ1-1; D possibly corresponds to TRBD1 (5 bases). The CDR3 spans 13 residues. Deletions cut 5 bases from V and 4 bases from J, with 11 bases between. Germline loops: CDR1 SGHTA, CDR2 FQGNSA. The CDR3 spells CASSLGAGTEAFF. The CDR3 region has the DNA TGTGCCAGCAGCCTCGGGGCAGGCACTGAAGCTTTCTTT. Looking up the rest from reference TRBV7-2 and TRBJ1-1 gives the full variable domain: GAGVSQSPSNKVTEKGKDVELRCDPISGHTALYWYRQSLGQGLEFLIYFQGNSAPDKSGLPSDRFSAERTGGSVSTLTIQRTQQEDSAVYLCASSLGAGTEAFFGQGTRLTVV.

The rearrangement links TRBV7-2 to TRBJ1-1, with unresolved D. This CDR3 has 15 amino acids. Germline-derived CDR1 and CDR2 are SGHTA and FQGNSA. The V gene lost 3 bases and the J gene lost 1 base, with 12 bases spanning the gap. CDR3 residues: CASSFAPGANTEAFF. The DNA for the CDR3 is TGTGCCAGCAGCTTCGCACCGGGAGCGAACACTGAAGCTTTCTTT.

This clonotype was recorded a few times. The CDR3 reads CASSPSGTEYTF. As DNA, the CDR3 is TGTGCCAGCTCACCGTCAGGGACCGAATACACCTTC. The chain is built from TRBV18 and TRBJ1-2; D might be TRBD1 (5 bases). The germline CDR1 and CDR2 sequences are KGHSH and LQKENI. The CDR3 is 12 amino acids. The V gene lost 3 bases and the J gene lost 11 bases, with 13 bases spanning the gap.

This clonotype was seen at least ten times. The chain is built from TRBV7-2 and TRBJ1-2; no clear D. The germline CDR1 and CDR2 sequences are SGHTA and FQGNSA. V lost 0 bases to trimming and J lost 2 bases, with 7 bases between them. The CDR3 sequence is 14 residues long. The CDR3 loop reads CASSLAAGNYGYTF. The DNA of the CDR3 is TGTGCCAGCAGCTTAGCAGCGGGGAACTATGGCTACACCTTC.

In this sample, this clonotype turned up many times. This chain joins TRBV7-8 and TRBJ1-2; no firm D call. Trimming pared 2 bases from V and 4 bases from J, leaving 5 bases between. The CDR3 has 12 residues. Germline lookup yields CDR1 SGHVS and CDR2 FQNEAQ. CDR3 nucleotide sequence: TGTGCCAGCAGCTTAACGGGCTATGGCTACACCTTC. Translation: CASSLTGYGYTF.